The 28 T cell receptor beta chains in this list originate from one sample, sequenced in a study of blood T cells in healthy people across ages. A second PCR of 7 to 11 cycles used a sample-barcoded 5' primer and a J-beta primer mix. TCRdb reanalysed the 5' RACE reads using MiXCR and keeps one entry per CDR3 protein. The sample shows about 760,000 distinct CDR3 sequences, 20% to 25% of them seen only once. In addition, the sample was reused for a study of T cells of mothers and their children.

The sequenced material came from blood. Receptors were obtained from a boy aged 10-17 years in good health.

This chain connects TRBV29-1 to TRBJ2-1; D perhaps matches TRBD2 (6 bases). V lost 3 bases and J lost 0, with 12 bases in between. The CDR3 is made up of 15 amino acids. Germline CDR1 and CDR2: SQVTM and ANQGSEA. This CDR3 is CSVEGGISSYNEQFF. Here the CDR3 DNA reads TGCAGCGTTGAGGGCGGGATCAGCTCCTACAATGAGCAGTTCTTC.

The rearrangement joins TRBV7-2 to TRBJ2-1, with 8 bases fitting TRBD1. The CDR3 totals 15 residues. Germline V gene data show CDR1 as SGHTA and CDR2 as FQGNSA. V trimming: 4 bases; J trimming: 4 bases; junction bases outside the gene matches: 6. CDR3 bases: TGTGCCAGCAGCTCGTCTTGGGACAGGTACAATGAGCAGTTCTTC. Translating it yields CASSSSWDRYNEQFF.

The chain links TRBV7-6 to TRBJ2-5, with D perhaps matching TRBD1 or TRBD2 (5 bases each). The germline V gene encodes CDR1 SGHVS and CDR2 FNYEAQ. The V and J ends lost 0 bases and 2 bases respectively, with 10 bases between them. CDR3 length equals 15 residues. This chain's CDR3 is CASSLAGREQETQYF. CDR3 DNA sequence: TGTGCCAGCAGCTTAGCGGGCAGGGAGCAAGAGACCCAGTACTTC.

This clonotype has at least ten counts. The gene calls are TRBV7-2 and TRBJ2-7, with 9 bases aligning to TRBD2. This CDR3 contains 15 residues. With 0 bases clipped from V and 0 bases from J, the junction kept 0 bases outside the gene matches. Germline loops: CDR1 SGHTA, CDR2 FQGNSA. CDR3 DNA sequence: TGTGCCAGCAGCTTAGCTAGCGGGAGCTCCTACGAGCAGTACTTC. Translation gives CASSLASGSSYEQYF.

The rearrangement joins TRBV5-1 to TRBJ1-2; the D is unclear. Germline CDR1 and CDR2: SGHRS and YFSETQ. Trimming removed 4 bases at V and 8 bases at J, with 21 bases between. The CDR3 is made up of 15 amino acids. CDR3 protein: CASSRSIETLSGYTF. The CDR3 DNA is TGCGCCAGCAGCCGAAGTATTGAGACTCTATCAGGCTACACCTTC.

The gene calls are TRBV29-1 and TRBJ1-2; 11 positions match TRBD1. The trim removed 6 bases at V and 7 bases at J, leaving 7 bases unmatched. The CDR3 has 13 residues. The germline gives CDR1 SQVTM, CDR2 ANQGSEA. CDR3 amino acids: CSVPGQGDGGYTF. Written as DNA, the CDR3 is TGCAGCGTCCCGGGACAGGGGGATGGTGGCTACACCTTC.

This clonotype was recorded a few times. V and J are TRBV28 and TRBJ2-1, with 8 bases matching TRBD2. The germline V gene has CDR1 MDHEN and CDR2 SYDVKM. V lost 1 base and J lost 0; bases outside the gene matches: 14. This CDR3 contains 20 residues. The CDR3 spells CASSLFLMSRLASSYNEQFF. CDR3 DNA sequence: TGTGCCAGCAGTTTATTCCTTATGTCCCGACTAGCGAGCTCCTACAATGAGCAGTTCTTC.

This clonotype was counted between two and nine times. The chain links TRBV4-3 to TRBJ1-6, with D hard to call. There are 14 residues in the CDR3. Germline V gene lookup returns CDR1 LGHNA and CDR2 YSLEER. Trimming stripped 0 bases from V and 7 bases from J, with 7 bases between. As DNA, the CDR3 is TGCGCCAGCAGCCAAGATGACATGAATTCACCCCTCCACTTT. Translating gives CASSQDDMNSPLHF.

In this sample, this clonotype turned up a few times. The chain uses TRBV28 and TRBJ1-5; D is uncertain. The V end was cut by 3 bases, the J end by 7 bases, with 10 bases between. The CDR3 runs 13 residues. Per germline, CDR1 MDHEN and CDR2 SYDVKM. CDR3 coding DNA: TGTGCCAGCAGTTTTCCCGGGGAGCAGCCCCAGCATTTT. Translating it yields CASSFPGEQPQHF.

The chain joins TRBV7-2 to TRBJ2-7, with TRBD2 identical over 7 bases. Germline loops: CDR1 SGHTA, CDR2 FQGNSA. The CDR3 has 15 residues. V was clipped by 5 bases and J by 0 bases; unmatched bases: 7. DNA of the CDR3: TGTGCCAGCAGCACAGGAGCGGGACCCTCCTACGAGCAGTACTTC. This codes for CASSTGAGPSYEQYF.

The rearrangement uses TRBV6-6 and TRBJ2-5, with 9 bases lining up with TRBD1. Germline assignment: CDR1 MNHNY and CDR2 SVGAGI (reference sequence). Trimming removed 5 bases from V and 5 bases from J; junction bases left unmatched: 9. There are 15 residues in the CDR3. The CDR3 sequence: CASSQPTGGGETQYF. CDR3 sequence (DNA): TGTGCCAGCAGTCAACCTACAGGGGGCGGCGAGACCCAGTACTTC.

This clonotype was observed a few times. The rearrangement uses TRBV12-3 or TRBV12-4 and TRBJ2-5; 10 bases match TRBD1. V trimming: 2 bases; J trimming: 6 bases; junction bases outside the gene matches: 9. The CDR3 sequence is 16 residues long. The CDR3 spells CASSLIGTGAMKTQYF. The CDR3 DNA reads TGTGCCAGCAGTTTAATTGGGACAGGGGCAATGAAGACCCAGTACTTC.

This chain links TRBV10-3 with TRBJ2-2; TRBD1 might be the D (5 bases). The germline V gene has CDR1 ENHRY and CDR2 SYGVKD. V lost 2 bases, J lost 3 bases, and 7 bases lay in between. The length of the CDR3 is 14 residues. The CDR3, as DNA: TGTGCCATCAGTGAGGGGGCGGACACCGGGGAGCTGTTTTTT. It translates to CAISEGADTGELFF.

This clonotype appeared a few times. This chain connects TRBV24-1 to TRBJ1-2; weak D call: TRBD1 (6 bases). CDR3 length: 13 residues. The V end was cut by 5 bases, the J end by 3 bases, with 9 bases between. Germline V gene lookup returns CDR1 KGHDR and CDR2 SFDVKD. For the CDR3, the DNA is TGTGCCACCAGTGGCGGGGGCCACTATGGCTACACCTTC. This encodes CATSGGGHYGYTF.

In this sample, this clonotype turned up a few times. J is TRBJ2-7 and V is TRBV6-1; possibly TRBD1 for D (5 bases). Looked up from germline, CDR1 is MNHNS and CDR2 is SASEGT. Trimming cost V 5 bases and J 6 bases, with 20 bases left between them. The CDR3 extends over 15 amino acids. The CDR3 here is CASSPPAQGALEQYF. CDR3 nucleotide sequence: TGTGCCAGCAGTCCCCCTGCGCAGGGCGCGCTCGAGCAGTACTTC.

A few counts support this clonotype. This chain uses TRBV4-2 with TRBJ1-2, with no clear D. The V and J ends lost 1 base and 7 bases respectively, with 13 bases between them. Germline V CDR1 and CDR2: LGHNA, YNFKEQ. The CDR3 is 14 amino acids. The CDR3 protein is CASSQGWQEAGYTF. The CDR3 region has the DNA TGTGCCAGCAGCCAAGGGTGGCAGGAGGCTGGCTACACCTTC.

The CDR3 spells CASRTEGAGRGQETQYF. CDR3 DNA: TGTGCCAGCAGGACTGAAGGTGCAGGTAGAGGGCAAGAGACCCAGTACTTC. This rearrangement joins TRBV3-1 to TRBJ2-1; weak D call: TRBD2 (5 bases). The DNA end favors TRBJ2-5, so the J call may be wrong. Germline lookup yields CDR1 LGHDT and CDR2 YNNKEL (reference sequence). The CDR3 runs 17 residues.

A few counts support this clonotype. The CDR3 here is CSARPVAASSYEQYF. The CDR3 coding sequence is TGCAGTGCTAGACCAGTAGCGGCTAGCTCCTACGAGCAGTACTTC. This chain connects TRBV20-1 to TRBJ2-7; perhaps TRBD2 as D (6 bases). This CDR3 region has 15 residues. The V end was cut by 2 bases, the J end by 0 bases, with 14 bases between. The germline gives CDR1 DFQATT, CDR2 SNEGSKA (reference sequence).

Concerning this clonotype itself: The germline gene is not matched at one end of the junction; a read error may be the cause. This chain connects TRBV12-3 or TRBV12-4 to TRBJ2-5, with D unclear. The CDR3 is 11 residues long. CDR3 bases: TGTGCCAGCAGCACCGAAGAGACCCGGTACTTC. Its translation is CASSTEETRYF.

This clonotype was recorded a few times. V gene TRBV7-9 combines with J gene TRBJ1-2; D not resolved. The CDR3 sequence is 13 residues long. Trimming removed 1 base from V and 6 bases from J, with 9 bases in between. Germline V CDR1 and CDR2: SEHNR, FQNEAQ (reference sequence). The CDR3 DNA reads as TGTGCCAGCAGCTTAGACCTGGGCGATGGCTACACCTTC. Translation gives CASSLDLGDGYTF.

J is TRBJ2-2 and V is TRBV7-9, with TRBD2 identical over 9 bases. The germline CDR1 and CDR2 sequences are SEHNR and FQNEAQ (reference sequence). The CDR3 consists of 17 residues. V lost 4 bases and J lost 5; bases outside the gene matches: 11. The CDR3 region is CASSSMPGLAGTGELFF. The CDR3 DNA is TGTGCCAGCAGCTCCATGCCGGGACTAGCTGGAACCGGGGAGCTGTTTTTT.

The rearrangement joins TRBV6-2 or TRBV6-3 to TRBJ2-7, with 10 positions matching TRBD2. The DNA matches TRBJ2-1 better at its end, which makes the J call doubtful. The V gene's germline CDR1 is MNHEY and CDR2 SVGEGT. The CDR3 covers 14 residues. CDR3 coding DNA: TGTGCCAGCAATCTAGCGGGGGCGTACAATGAGCAGTTCTTC. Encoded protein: CASNLAGAYNEQFF.

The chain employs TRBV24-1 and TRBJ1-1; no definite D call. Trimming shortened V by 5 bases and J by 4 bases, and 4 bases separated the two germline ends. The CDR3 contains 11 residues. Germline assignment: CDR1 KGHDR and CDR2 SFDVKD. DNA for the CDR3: TGTGCCACCAGTGTCGGCACTGAAGCTTTCTTT. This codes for CATSVGTEAFF.

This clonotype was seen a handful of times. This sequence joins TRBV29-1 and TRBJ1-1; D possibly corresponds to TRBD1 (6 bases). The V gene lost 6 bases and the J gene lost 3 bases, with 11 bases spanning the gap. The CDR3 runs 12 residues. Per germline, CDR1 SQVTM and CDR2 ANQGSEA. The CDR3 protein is CSVPGEHTEAFF. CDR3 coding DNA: TGCAGCGTCCCAGGGGAACACACTGAAGCTTTCTTT.

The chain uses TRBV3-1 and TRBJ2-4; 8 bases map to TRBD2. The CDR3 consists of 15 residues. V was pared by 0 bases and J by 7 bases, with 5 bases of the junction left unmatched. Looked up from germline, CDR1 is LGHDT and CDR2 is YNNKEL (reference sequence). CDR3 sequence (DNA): TGTGCCAGCAGCCAAGATGCTAGCGGGCTTAACATTCAGTACTTC. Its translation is CASSQDASGLNIQYF.

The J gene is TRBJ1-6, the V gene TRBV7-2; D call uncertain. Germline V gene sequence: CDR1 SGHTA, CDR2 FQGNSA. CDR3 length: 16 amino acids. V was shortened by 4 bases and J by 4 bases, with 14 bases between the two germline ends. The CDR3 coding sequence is TGTGCCAGCAGCTCCACCACGACACTTTATAATTCACCCCTCCACTTT. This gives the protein CASSSTTTLYNSPLHF. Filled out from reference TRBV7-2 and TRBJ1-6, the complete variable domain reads GAGVSQSPSNKVTEKGKDVELRCDPISGHTALYWYRQSLGQGLEFLIYFQGNSAPDKSGLPSDRFSAERTGGSVSTLTIQRTQQEDSAVYLCASSSTTTLYNSPLHFGNGTRLTVT.

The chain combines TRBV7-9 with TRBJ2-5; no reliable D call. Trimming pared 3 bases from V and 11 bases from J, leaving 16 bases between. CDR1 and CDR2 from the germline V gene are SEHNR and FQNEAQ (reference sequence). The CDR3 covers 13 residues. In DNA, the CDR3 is TGTGCCAGCAGCTTCGATTCCGACTTGGAGCAGTACTTC. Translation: CASSFDSDLEQYF. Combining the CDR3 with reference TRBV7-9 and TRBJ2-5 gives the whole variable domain DTGVSQNPRHKITKRGQNVTFRCDPISEHNRLYWYRQTLGQGPEFLTYFQNEAQLEKSRLLSDRFSAERPKGSFSTLEIQRTEQGDSAMYLCASSFDSDLEQYFGPGTRLLVL.

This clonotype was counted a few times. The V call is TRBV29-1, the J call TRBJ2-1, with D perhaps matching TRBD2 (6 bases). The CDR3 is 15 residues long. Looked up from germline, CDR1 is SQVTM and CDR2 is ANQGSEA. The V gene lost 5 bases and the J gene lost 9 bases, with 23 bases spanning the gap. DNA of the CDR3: TGCAGCGTTTCTATCAACTTACTAGCTTCGGGTGAGCAGTTCTTC. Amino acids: CSVSINLLASGEQFF.